This T cell receptor beta chain was identified during a study of spatial heterogeneity in lung cancer. Time point of the sample: sample taken at primary tumor resection. Unsorted whole RNA of tumor, nontumor lung or frozen PBMC was sequenced. This clonotype was detected many times. Trimming shortened V by 0 bases and J by 5 bases, and 8 bases separated the two germline ends. Germline CDR1 and CDR2: MGHDK and SYGVNS. The CDR3 consists of 15 residues. In TCRdb, the 5' RACE reads were re-called with MiXCR into one record per CDR3 protein. The repertoire holds more than 35,000 distinct CDR3 sequences, less than 6.5% seen once, with more than 20% in the top ten.

This chain links TRBV25-1 with TRBJ1-6; no definite D call. This sequence originates from a female donor with early-stage non-small cell lung cancer. Sequencing was performed on PBMCs, taken at surgery. CDR3: CASSEYYADNSPLHF. For the CDR3, the DNA is TGTGCCAGCAGTGAATATTACGCGGATAATTCACCCCTCCACTTT.